These T cell receptor beta chains were read from a single sample in a study of T cells in Graves' hyperthyroidism and ophthalmopathy. A single record per CDR3 protein comes from TCRdb applying MiXCR to the multiplex PCR reads. The data hold more than 500,000 distinct CDR3 sequences, with roughly 15% observed a single time. Material for sequencing was blood. The origin of the receptors is a woman aged 40 to 49 with Graves' ophthalmopathy. The CDR3 runs from the conserved cysteine through the conserved F or W. D genes are given only for firm matches. Only part of the rows carry a size: once, few, many, or a class if the clone is expanded.

length: 15
V: TRBV20-1
D: TRBD1
size: many
J: TRBJ2-7
DNA: TGCAGTGCTAGAGATTCAGGGGGCTTTTTGAGCGAGCAGTACTTC
CDR3: CSARDSGGFLSEQYF

length: 15
V: TRBV12-3/TRBV12-4
D: TRBD1
size: many
J: TRBJ2-7
DNA: TGTGCCAGCAGAGGGGCGGGACAGGGTAACTACGAGCAGTACTTC
CDR3: CASRGAGQGNYEQYF

length: 15
V: TRBV11-3
D: TRBD1
size: few
J: TRBJ1-1
DNA: TGTGCCAGCAGCGAGCGGACAGGGGAGAACACTGAAGCTTTCTTT
CDR3: CASSERTGENTEAFF

length: 16
V: TRBV19
D: TRBD2
size: few
J: TRBJ2-5
DNA: TGTGCCAGTAGTACCACCTGGGGAGGGGCAGAGGAGACCCAGTACTTC
CDR3: CASSTTWGGAEETQYF

length: 14
V: TRBV30
D: TRBD1
size: many
J: TRBJ2-7
DNA: TGTGCCTGGAGTGTCGGACAGGGGTCCTACGAGCAGTACTTC
CDR3: CAWSVGQGSYEQYF

length: 13
V: TRBV15
D: .
size: many
J: TRBJ1-2
DNA: TGTGCCACCAGCAGAGATAGTCGAGGGAGCTACACCTTC
CDR3: CATSRDSRGSYTF

length: 15
V: TRBV4-1
D: .
size: .
J: TRBJ2-7
DNA: TGCGCCAGCAGCCAAGGGGCAGGGGCTATCTACGAGCAGTACTTC
CDR3: CASSQGAGAIYEQYF

length: 13
V: TRBV12-3/TRBV12-4
D: .
size: many
J: TRBJ2-5
DNA: TGTGCCAGCTGTTTGAGGGGACAAGAGACCCAGTACTTC
CDR3: CASCLRGQETQYF

length: 13
V: TRBV19
D: .
size: many
J: TRBJ2-7
DNA: TGTGCCAGTAGGGCAGGGGAAAACTACGAGCAGTACTTC
CDR3: CASRAGENYEQYF

length: 14
V: TRBV4-2
D: .
size: .
J: TRBJ2-7
DNA: TGTGCCAGCAGCCTAGATACTGAGGGGGGGGAGCAGTACTTC
CDR3: CASSLDTEGGEQYF

length: 14
V: TRBV15
D: .
size: many
J: TRBJ2-7
DNA: TGTGCCACCAGTAAAGACGGAGGCGGGTACGAGCAGTACTTC
CDR3: CATSKDGGGYEQYF

length: 15
V: TRBV20-1
D: TRBD2
size: many
J: TRBJ2-5
DNA: TGCAGTGCTAGAGAGTTTAGCGGGAGAACGGAGACCCAGTACTTC
CDR3: CSAREFSGRTETQYF

length: 16
V: TRBV28
D: .
size: many
J: TRBJ2-5
DNA: TGTGCCAGCAGTTCCGCACTAGCTCTCGAACAAGAGACCCAGTACTTC
CDR3: CASSSALALEQETQYF

length: 14
V: TRBV2
D: TRBD1
size: .
J: TRBJ2-7
DNA: TGTGCCAGCAGCGGACAGGATAACTCCTACGAGCAGTACTTC
CDR3: CASSGQDNSYEQYF

length: 11
V: TRBV7-9
D: .
size: many
J: TRBJ1-2
DNA: TGTGCCAGCAGTGACCGGAATGGCTACACCTTC
CDR3: CASSDRNGYTF

length: 15
V: TRBV12-3/TRBV12-4
D: TRBD1
size: many
J: TRBJ1-1
DNA: TGTGCCAGCAGTTTGGGACAGGCGGGAAACACTGAAGCTTTCTTT
CDR3: CASSLGQAGNTEAFF

length: 19
V: TRBV11-1
D: TRBD2
size: .
J: TRBJ2-5
DNA: TGTGCCAGCAGCTACCTAGCGGGAGGTGCTTACACATTTCAAGAGACCCAGTACTTC
CDR3: CASSYLAGGAYTFQETQYF

length: 16
V: TRBV5-5
D: .
size: .
J: TRBJ1-5
DNA: TGTGCCAGCAGCTTGGGGTTGCAGGCGCAATATCAGCCCCAGCATTTT
CDR3: CASSLGLQAQYQPQHF

length: 16
V: TRBV12-3/TRBV12-4
D: TRBD1
size: .
J: TRBJ2-2
DNA: TGTGCCAGCAGTCGACAGGGGCGGTTGAACACCGGGGAGCTGTTTTTT
CDR3: CASSRQGRLNTGELFF

length: 15
V: TRBV4-1
D: TRBD1
size: many
J: TRBJ2-7
DNA: TGCGCCAGCAGCCAAGTCCAGACAGGGGCCTACGAGCAGTACTTC
CDR3: CASSQVQTGAYEQYF

length: 15
V: TRBV2
D: .
size: many
J: TRBJ1-1
DNA: TGTGCCAGCAGAACTGACAGATTCGCAGGCACTGAAGCTTTCTTT
CDR3: CASRTDRFAGTEAFF

length: 16
V: TRBV28
D: TRBD2
size: many
J: TRBJ2-5
DNA: TGTGCCAGCAGTCACCCAGGGCTAGCGGGAGGAGAGACCCAGTACTTC
CDR3: CASSHPGLAGGETQYF

length: 14
V: TRBV19
D: .
size: few
J: TRBJ1-4
DNA: TGTGCCAGTAGTAGAGGGACGACTAATGAAAAACTGTTTTTT
CDR3: CASSRGTTNEKLFF

length: 16
V: TRBV10-3
D: .
size: many
J: TRBJ1-5
DNA: TGTGCCATCAGCCAGGACCAACCGTATAGCAATCAGCCCCAGCATTTT
CDR3: CAISQDQPYSNQPQHF

length: 14
V: TRBV10-3
D: .
size: many
J: TRBJ1-2
DNA: TGTGCCATCAGTGAGACGGGACAAGGTTATGGCTACACCTTC
CDR3: CAISETGQGYGYTF

length: 16
V: TRBV4-3
D: .
size: few
J: TRBJ2-2
DNA: TGCGCCAGCAGCCAAACAGGACAGATGAACACCGGGGGGCTGTTTTTT
CDR3: CASSQTGQMNTGGLFF

length: 14
V: TRBV15
D: TRBD1
size: .
J: TRBJ1-1
DNA: TGTGCCACCAGCACTTACAGGGGGGAAACTGAAGCTTTCTTT
CDR3: CATSTYRGETEAFF

length: 16
V: TRBV6-1
D: TRBD2
size: many
J: TRBJ2-7
DNA: TGTGCCAGCAGGACTAGCGGGAGGGCGAGCTCCTACGAGCAGTACTTC
CDR3: CASRTSGRASSYEQYF

length: 12
V: TRBV12-3/TRBV12-4
D: .
size: many
J: TRBJ2-7
DNA: TGTGCCAGCAGTCTAGAGGCCTACGAGCAGTACTTC
CDR3: CASSLEAYEQYF

length: 15
V: TRBV28
D: .
size: .
J: TRBJ1-6
DNA: TGTGCCAGGAACGACGGGCAAAGAGAAAATTCACCCCTCCACTTT
CDR3: CARNDGQRENSPLHF

length: 14
V: TRBV2
D: TRBD2
size: .
J: TRBJ2-5
DNA: TGTGCCAGTGGACTAGTGGCGGGAGAGGAGACCCAGTACTTC
CDR3: CASGLVAGEETQYF

length: 10
V: TRBV14
D: .
size: .
J: TRBJ1-1
DNA: TGTGCCAGCAGCCATGAGGAAGCTTTCTTT
CDR3: CASSHEEAFF

length: 11
V: TRBV6-2/TRBV6-3
D: .
size: many
J: TRBJ1-1
DNA: TGTGCCAGCGCATACCTCACTGAAGCTTTCTTT
CDR3: CASAYLTEAFF

length: 14
V: TRBV2
D: TRBD1
size: few
J: TRBJ1-1
DNA: TGTGCCAGCTGCGACAGGGATGGGGCCACTGAAGCTTTCTTT
CDR3: CASCDRDGATEAFF

length: 12
V: TRBV19
D: TRBD2
size: .
J: TRBJ2-4
DNA: TGTGCCAGTACCATGGGGGGGAACATTCAGTACTTC
CDR3: CASTMGGNIQYF

length: 15
V: TRBV7-9
D: .
size: .
J: TRBJ2-5
DNA: TGTGCCAGCAGTTATCCGGAGGGGGGACAAGAGACCCAGTACTTC
CDR3: CASSYPEGGQETQYF

length: 14
V: TRBV10-3
D: .
size: many
J: TRBJ1-5
DNA: TGTGCCATCAGGTCGGCAGCTAGCAATCAGCCCCAGCATTTT
CDR3: CAIRSAASNQPQHF

length: 15
V: TRBV6-1
D: .
size: .
J: TRBJ2-7
DNA: TGTGCCAGCAGTGAAGGCGCGGGGTTCTCCTACGAGCAGTACTTC
CDR3: CASSEGAGFSYEQYF

length: 15
V: TRBV27
D: TRBD1
size: many
J: TRBJ2-5
DNA: TGTGCCAGCAGGCGGGACAGGATGGAGGGAGAGACCCAGTACTTC
CDR3: CASRRDRMEGETQYF

length: 12
V: TRBV29-1
D: .
size: few
J: TRBJ2-3
DNA: TGCAGCGTTGGCAGTCCCACAGATACGCAGTATTTT
CDR3: CSVGSPTDTQYF

length: 15
V: TRBV19
D: .
size: many
J: TRBJ1-1
DNA: TGTGCCAGTACGACCGTCAGTGCATGGAACACTGAAGCTTTCTTT
CDR3: CASTTVSAWNTEAFF

length: 12
V: TRBV7-2
D: TRBD1
size: few
J: TRBJ1-5
DNA: TGTGCCAGCAGCCGGGACAGTCAGCCCCAGCATTTT
CDR3: CASSRDSQPQHF

length: 10
V: TRBV20-1
D: .
size: many
J: TRBJ1-1
DNA: TGCAGTGCTAGTCGCACTGAAGCTTTCTTT
CDR3: CSASRTEAFF

length: 13
V: TRBV28
D: TRBD1
size: many
J: TRBJ1-5
DNA: TGTGCCACCTTAAGGACAGGGGACCAGCCCCAGCATTTT
CDR3: CATLRTGDQPQHF

length: 14
V: TRBV19
D: .
size: many
J: TRBJ1-2
DNA: TGTGCCAGTAGTATAGTGGGGGGGAACTATGGCTACACCTTC
CDR3: CASSIVGGNYGYTF

length: 14
V: TRBV7-3
D: .
size: many
J: TRBJ2-5
DNA: TGTGCCAGCAGTCCCCGTCGTGGTAAAGAGACCCAGTACTTC
CDR3: CASSPRRGKETQYF

length: 14
V: TRBV5-5
D: .
size: many
J: TRBJ2-5
DNA: TGTGCCAGCAGCTTGGACAAACGGCAAGAGACCCAGTACTTC
CDR3: CASSLDKRQETQYF

length: 17
V: TRBV7-8
D: TRBD1
size: many
J: TRBJ1-3
DNA: TGTGCCAGCAGCTTATGGGGACAGGGGGCGCCAGGAAACACCATATATTTT
CDR3: CASSLWGQGAPGNTIYF

length: 15
V: TRBV7-2
D: .
size: few
J: TRBJ1-5
DNA: TGTGCCAGCAGCTCCGGTAGGGAGAGGGGTCAGCCCCAGCATTTT
CDR3: CASSSGRERGQPQHF

length: 13
V: TRBV20-1
D: .
size: many
J: TRBJ2-5
DNA: TGCAGGGTGGGGGCCAGTCATAGCGAGACCCAGTACTTC
CDR3: CRVGASHSETQYF

length: 20
V: TRBV4-1
D: .
size: .
J: TRBJ2-2
DNA: TGCGCCAGCAGCCAAGGTCGTATTTTCAAAGGGGCATCGAACACCGGGGAGCTGTTTTTT
CDR3: CASSQGRIFKGASNTGELFF

length: 15
V: TRBV6-2/TRBV6-3
D: .
size: .
J: TRBJ2-6
DNA: TGTGCCAGCAGTTACATAGGGACCGGGGCCAACGTCCTGACTTTC
CDR3: CASSYIGTGANVLTF

length: 16
V: TRBV5-1
D: TRBD1
size: many
J: TRBJ2-7
DNA: TGCGCCAGCAGCTTGGCCCGGGACAGGGTCATCTACGAGCAGTACTTC
CDR3: CASSLARDRVIYEQYF

length: 16
V: TRBV6-5
D: .
size: many
J: TRBJ2-5
DNA: TGTGCCAGCAGTTACTCGTCCGGGAGCATGGGAGAGACCCAGTACTTC
CDR3: CASSYSSGSMGETQYF

length: 13
V: TRBV30
D: .
size: many
J: TRBJ2-7
DNA: TGTGCCTGGAGTGCGGGGATTGCCTACGAGCAGTACTTC
CDR3: CAWSAGIAYEQYF